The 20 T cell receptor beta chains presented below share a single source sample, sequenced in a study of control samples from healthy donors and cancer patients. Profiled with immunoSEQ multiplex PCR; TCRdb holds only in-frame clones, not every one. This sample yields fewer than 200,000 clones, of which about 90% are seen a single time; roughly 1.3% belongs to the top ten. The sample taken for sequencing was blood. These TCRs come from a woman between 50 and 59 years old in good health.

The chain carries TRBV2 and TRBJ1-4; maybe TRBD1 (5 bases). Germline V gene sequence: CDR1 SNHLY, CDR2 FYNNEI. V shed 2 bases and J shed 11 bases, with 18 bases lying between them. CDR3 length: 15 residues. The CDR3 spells CASSERWAGSRKLFF. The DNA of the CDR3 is TGTGCCAGCAGTGAACGCTGGGCAGGGAGTCGGAAACTGTTTTTT.

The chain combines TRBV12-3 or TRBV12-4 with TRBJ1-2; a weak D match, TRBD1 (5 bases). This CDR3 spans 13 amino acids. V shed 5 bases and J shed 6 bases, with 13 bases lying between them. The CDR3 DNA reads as TGTGCCAGCAGTCCCGGGGGTCACGATGGCTACACCTTC. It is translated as CASSPGGHDGYTF.

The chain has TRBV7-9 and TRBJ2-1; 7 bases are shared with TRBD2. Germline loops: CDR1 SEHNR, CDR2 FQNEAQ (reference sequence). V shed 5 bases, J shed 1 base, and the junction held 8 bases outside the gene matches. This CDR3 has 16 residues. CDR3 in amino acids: CASSTQRGLSYNEQFF. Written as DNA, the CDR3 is TGTGCCAGCAGCACACAGCGGGGTCTGTCCTACAATGAGCAGTTCTTC.

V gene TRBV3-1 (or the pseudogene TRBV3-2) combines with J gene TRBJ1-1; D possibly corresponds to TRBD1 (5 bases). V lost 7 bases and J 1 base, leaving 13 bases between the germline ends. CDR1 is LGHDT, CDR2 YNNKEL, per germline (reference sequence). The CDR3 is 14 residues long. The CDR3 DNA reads TGTGCCAGCACCAGGGACGGTTCGAACACTGAAGCTTTCTTT. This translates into CASTRDGSNTEAFF.

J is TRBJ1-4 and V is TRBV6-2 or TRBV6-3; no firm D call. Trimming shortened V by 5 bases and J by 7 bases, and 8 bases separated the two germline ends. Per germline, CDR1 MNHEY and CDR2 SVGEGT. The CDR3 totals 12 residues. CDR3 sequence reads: CASSEYSEKLFF. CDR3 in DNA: TGTGCCAGCAGTGAGTACAGTGAAAAACTGTTTTTT.

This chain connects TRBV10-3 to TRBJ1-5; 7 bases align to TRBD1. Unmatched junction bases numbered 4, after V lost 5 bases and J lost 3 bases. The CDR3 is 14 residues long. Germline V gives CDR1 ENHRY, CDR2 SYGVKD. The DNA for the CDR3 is TGTGCCATCAGTTCCAGGGGGGACAATCAGCCCCAGCATTTT. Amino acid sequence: CAISSRGDNQPQHF.

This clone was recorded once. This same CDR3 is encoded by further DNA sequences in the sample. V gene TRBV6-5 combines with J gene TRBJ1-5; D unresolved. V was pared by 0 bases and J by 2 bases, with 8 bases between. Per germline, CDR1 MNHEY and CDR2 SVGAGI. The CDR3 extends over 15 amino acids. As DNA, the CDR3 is TGTGCCAGCAGTTACTCGGGCCAGGGCAATCAGCCCCAGCATTTT. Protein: CASSYSGQGNQPQHF.

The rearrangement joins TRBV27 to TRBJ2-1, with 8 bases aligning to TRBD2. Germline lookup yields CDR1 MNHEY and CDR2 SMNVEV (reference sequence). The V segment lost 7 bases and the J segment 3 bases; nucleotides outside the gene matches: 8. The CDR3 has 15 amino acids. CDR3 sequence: CASTREGRDYNEQFF. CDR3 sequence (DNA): TGTGCCAGCACCCGGGAGGGACGGGACTACAATGAGCAGTTCTTC.

CDR3 protein: CASSVPGANTGELFF. The CDR3 region has the DNA TGTGCCAGCAGCGTCCCAGGGGCGAACACCGGGGAGCTGTTTTTT. The chain has TRBV13 and TRBJ2-2; D may be TRBD1 (6 bases). The CDR3 contains 15 residues. Trimming stripped 5 bases from V and 0 bases from J, with 10 bases between. Per germline, CDR1 PRHDT and CDR2 FYEKMQ (reference sequence).

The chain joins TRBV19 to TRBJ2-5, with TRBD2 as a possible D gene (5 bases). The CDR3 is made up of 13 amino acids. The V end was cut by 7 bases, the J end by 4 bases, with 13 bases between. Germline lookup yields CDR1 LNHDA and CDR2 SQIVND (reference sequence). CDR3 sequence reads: CASKGSALETQYF. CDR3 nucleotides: TGTGCCAGTAAAGGGAGCGCCTTAGAGACCCAGTACTTC.

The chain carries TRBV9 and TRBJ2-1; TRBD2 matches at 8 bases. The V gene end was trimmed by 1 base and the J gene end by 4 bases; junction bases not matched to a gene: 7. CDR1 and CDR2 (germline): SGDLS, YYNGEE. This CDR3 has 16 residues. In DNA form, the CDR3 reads TGTGCCAGCAGCGTATTTGGTGCGGGGGGATACAATGAGCAGTTCTTC. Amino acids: CASSVFGAGGYNEQFF.

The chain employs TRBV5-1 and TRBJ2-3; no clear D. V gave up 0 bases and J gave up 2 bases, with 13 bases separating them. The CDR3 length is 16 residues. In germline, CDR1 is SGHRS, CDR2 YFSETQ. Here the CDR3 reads CASSLDGVLITDTQYF. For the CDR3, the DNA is TGCGCCAGCAGCTTGGATGGGGTACTGATCACAGATACGCAGTATTTT.

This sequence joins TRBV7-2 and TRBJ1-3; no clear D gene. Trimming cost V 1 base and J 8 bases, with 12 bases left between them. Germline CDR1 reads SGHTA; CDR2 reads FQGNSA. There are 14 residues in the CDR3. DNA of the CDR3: TGTGCCAGCAGCTTAGATGGCTCCGGGGACACCATATATTTT. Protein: CASSLDGSGDTIYF.

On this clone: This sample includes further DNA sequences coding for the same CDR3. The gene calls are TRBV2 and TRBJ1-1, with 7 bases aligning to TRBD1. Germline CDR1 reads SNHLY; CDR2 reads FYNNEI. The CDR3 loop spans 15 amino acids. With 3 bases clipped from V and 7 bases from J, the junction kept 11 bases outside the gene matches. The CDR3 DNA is TGTGCCAGCAGTGATAAGCAGGGGGGAGGGGGTGAAGCTTTCTTT. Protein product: CASSDKQGGGGEAFF. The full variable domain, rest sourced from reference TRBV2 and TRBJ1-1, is EPEVTQTPSHQVTQMGQEVILRCVPISNHLYFYWYRQILGQKVEFLVSFYNNEISEKSEIFDDQFSVERPDGSNFTLKIRSTKLEDSAMYFCASSDKQGGGGEAFFGQGTRLTVV.

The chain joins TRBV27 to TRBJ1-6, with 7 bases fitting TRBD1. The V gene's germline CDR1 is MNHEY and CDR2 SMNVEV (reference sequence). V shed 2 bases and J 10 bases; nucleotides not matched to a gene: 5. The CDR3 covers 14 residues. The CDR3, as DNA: TGTGCCAGCAGTTTAGACAGGGAGGAGTCACCCCTCCACTTT. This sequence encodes CASSLDREESPLHF.

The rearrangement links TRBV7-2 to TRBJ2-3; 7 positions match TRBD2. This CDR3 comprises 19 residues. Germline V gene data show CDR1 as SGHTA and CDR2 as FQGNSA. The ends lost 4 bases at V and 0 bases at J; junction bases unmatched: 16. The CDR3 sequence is CASSSDFRVGGSSTDTQYF. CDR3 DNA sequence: TGTGCCAGCAGCTCCGATTTCAGGGTGGGGGGGTCTAGCACAGATACGCAGTATTTT. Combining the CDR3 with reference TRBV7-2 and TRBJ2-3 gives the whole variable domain GAGVSQSPSNKVTEKGKDVELRCDPISGHTALYWYRQSLGQGLEFLIYFQGNSAPDKSGLPSDRFSAERTGGSVSTLTIQRTQQEDSAVYLCASSSDFRVGGSSTDTQYFGPGTRLTVL.

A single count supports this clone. The CDR3 loop is CAISAMTDQPQHF. The CDR3 DNA is TGTGCCATCAGTGCGATGACAGATCAGCCCCAGCATTTT. The gene calls are TRBV10-3 and TRBJ1-5; maybe TRBD1 (5 bases). The germline CDR1 and CDR2 sequences are ENHRY and SYGVKD. This CDR3 comprises 13 residues. Trimming removed 4 bases from V and 5 bases from J, with 9 bases in between.

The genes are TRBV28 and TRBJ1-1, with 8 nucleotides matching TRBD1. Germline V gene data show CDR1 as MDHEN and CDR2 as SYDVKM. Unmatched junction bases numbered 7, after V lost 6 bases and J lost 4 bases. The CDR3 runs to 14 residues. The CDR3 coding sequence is TGTGCCAGCAGGACAGGGGCAAGGGGCACTGAAGCTTTCTTT. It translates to CASRTGARGTEAFF.

The CDR3 DNA sequence: TGTGCCTCCTCGAAGGGACAAACTTATGGCTACACCTTC. Protein product: CASSKGQTYGYTF. The gene calls are TRBV19 and TRBJ1-2; possible D gene TRBD1, 6 bases. CDR3 length: 13 residues. Trimming cost V 11 bases and J 5 bases, with 18 bases left between them. The V gene's germline CDR1 is LNHDA and CDR2 SQIVND (reference sequence).

The CDR3 region has the DNA TGTGCCAGCAGGGCGGGACTAGCGGGGACCTATACCGAGCAGTTCTTC. Its protein is CASRAGLAGTYTEQFF. J is TRBJ2-1 and V is TRBV3-1 (or the pseudogene TRBV3-2); 13 nucleotides match TRBD2. Germline V lookup: CDR1 LGHDT, CDR2 YNNKEL (reference sequence). CDR3 length equals 16 residues. V trimming: 6 bases; J trimming: 10 bases; junction bases outside the gene matches: 12.